The following is a TCR beta chain sequence with its context. The table lists this clonotype with many counts. Its cognate antigen has yet to be identified. No clone much larger than this one lies a single base away; base qualities are absent. The sample belongs to a study of T-cell reconstitution after alpha-beta-depleted transplantation in children (dated by TCRdb to 2016 to 2018). The study in broad terms: Using TCR repertoire profiling, the study followed T-cell immune reconstitution in a quantitative way in children after TCRalphabeta/CD19-depleted allogeneic hematopoietic cell transplantation.

Germline trimming: 1 base from V, 1 base from J; junction bases outside gene matches: 0. The CDR1 and CDR2 encoded by the germline V gene are MNHNS and SASEGT. The CDR3 starts with the cysteine, ends with the phenylalanine, and has 14 residues. Only the CDR3 region is kept as DNA, spanning 42 bases read in frame from base 1. Receptors were amplified or captured by PCR. Sequencing relied on an Illumina HiSeq 2500. Molecular barcoding was employed in the preparation of TCR libraries, with unique molecular identifiers being used to normalize TCRbeta repertoire quantification. The public reads were run again by TCRdb, first through fastp at Q25 and then through MiXCR, and only productive beta chains were kept. Rows merge per CDR3 protein into single entries with the most common DNA and genes. The table for this sample lists 230,000 or so distinct CDR3 sequences; 9.7% of them were counted only once. The ten largest clonotypes hold around 5% of the sample.

The specimen was PBMCs from the stem cell graft donor, collected from the stem cell graft. The sequence links TRBV6-1 to TRBJ2-7, with 8 bases aligning to TRBD1. This clonotype was sampled from a human donor who donated a stem cell graft to a child with SCID. The DNA reads as follows: TGTGCCAGCAGTGAAGGGACAGGGTCCTACGAGCAGTACTTC. Translated, this gives CASSEGTGSYEQYF.